This T cell receptor beta chain was recorded in a study of cytomegalovirus exposure and HLA in healthy donors. The CDR3 has 15 residues. In germline, CDR1 is SEHNR, CDR2 FQNEAQ (reference sequence). Trimming pared 3 bases from V and 1 base from J, leaving 7 bases between. A multiplex PCR was run with 60 Vbeta primers and 13 Jbeta primers. Profiling relied on immunoSEQ multiplex PCR, and the TCRdb table lists in-frame clones only, not all of them. The sample holds about 160,000 clones, roughly 79% seen once. This receptor was obtained from a man younger than 35 in good health and CMV-seropositive. Input material: PBMCs. V is TRBV7-9 and J is TRBJ2-6; no definite D call. In DNA form, the CDR3 reads TGTGCCAGCAGCTTGAAGCTATCTGGGGCCAACGTCCTGACTTTC. This codes for CASSLKLSGANVLTF.